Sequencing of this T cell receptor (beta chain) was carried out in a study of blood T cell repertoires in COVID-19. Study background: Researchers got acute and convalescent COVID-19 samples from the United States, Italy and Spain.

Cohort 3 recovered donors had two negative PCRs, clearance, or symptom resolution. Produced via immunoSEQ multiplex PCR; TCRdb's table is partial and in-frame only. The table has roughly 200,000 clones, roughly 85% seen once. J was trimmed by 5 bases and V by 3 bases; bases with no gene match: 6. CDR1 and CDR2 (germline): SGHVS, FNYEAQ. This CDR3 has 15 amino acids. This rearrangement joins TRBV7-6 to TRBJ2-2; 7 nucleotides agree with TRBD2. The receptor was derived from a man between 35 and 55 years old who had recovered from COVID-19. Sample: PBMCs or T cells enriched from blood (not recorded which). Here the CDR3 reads CASSFAGEGTGELFF. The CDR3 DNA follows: TGTGCCAGCAGCTTCGCGGGAGAGGGTACCGGGGAGCTGTTTTTT. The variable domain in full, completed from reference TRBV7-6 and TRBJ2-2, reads GAGVSQSPRYKVTKRGQDVALRCDPISGHVSLYWYRQALGQGPEFLTYFNYEAQQDKSGLPNDRFSAERPEGSISTLTIQRTEQRDSAMYRCASSFAGEGTGELFFGEGSRLTVL.